The rows below give T cell receptor beta chains drawn from one sample of a study of PD-1 blockade in mismatch repair-deficient tumors. Using immunoSEQ multiplex PCR, the repertoire was profiled, and TCRdb retains in-frame clones only, with some absent. The sample has more than 85,000 clones, 82% seen once. The material was peripheral blood, obtained 30 to 36 weeks after starting pembrolizumab. Receptor source: an adult with mismatch repair-deficient cancer. CDR3s include the opening cysteine and the closing phenylalanine or tryptophan. D genes are given only for firm matches. The size field is filled for only some rows; it gives once, few, many or a size class.

V gene: TRBV27
J gene: TRBJ2-2
clone size: NA
D gene: NA
CDR3 protein: CASTRTFGNTGELFF
CDR3 DNA: TGTGCCAGCACTCGGACTTTCGGGAACACCGGGGAGCTGTTTTTT

V gene: TRBV7-9
J gene: TRBJ1-4
clone size: once
D gene: TRBD1
CDR3 protein: CASSFTGTANEKLFF
CDR3 DNA: TGTGCCAGCAGCTTTACCGGGACAGCTAATGAAAAACTGTTTTTT

V gene: TRBV28
J gene: TRBJ2-7
clone size: NA
D gene: TRBD1
CDR3 protein: CASSTYTTGGNSYEQYF
CDR3 DNA: TGTGCCAGCAGTACTTACACCACAGGGGGAAACTCCTACGAGCAGTACTTC

V gene: TRBV21-1
J gene: TRBJ2-7
clone size: once
D gene: NA
CDR3 protein: CASSKGPGGNEQYF
CDR3 DNA: TGTGCCAGCAGCAAAGGCCCAGGGGGTAACGAGCAGTACTTC

V gene: TRBV9
J gene: TRBJ2-7
clone size: NA
D gene: TRBD1
CDR3 protein: CASSAQYGTASYEQYF
CDR3 DNA: TGTGCCAGCAGCGCCCAATACGGGACAGCCTCCTACGAGCAGTACTTC

V gene: TRBV27
J gene: TRBJ2-2
clone size: once
D gene: NA
CDR3 protein: CASSLRTGANTGELFF
CDR3 DNA: TGTGCCAGCAGTTTAAGGACGGGGGCTAACACCGGGGAGCTGTTTTTT

V gene: TRBV5-5
J gene: TRBJ1-2
clone size: NA
D gene: TRBD1
CDR3 protein: CASSSGQGYGYTF
CDR3 DNA: TGTGCCAGCAGCTCAGGACAGGGCTATGGCTACACCTTC

V gene: TRBV27
J gene: TRBJ2-1
clone size: NA
D gene: TRBD1
CDR3 protein: CASSLRDRDNEQFF
CDR3 DNA: TGTGCCAGCAGTTTAAGAGACAGGGACAATGAGCAGTTCTTC

V gene: TRBV7-3
J gene: TRBJ2-2
clone size: NA
D gene: TRBD2
CDR3 protein: CASSLGLAGGVGELFF
CDR3 DNA: TGTGCCAGCAGCCTCGGACTAGCGGGAGGGGTCGGGGAGCTGTTTTTT

V gene: TRBV12-5
J gene: TRBJ2-7
clone size: NA
D gene: TRBD2
CDR3 protein: CASGLDRSPPSGRAYEQYF
CDR3 DNA: TGTGCTAGTGGTTTGGACCGATCTCCTCCTAGCGGGAGGGCCTACGAGCAGTACTTC

V gene: TRBV29-1
J gene: TRBJ1-2
clone size: NA
D gene: NA
CDR3 protein: CSVDGHKPFF
CDR3 DNA: TGCAGCGTTGATGGTCACAAACCCTTTTTC

V gene: TRBV6-1
J gene: TRBJ1-2
clone size: NA
D gene: TRBD1
CDR3 protein: CASSEFGTGQTPDGYTF
CDR3 DNA: TGTGCCAGCAGTGAATTTGGGACAGGCCAGACCCCCGATGGCTACACCTTC

V gene: TRBV11-2
J gene: TRBJ2-7
clone size: NA
D gene: NA
CDR3 protein: CASSLGLASYEQYF
CDR3 DNA: TGTGCCAGCAGCTTAGGGCTAGCGTCTTACGAGCAGTACTTC

V gene: TRBV5-1
J gene: TRBJ2-1
clone size: NA
D gene: TRBD2
CDR3 protein: CASSFEPSGSGNNEQFF
CDR3 DNA: TGCGCCAGCAGCTTCGAACCGAGCGGGAGCGGGAACAATGAGCAGTTCTTC

V gene: TRBV6-5
J gene: TRBJ2-7
clone size: NA
D gene: NA
CDR3 protein: CASSFQGRRLLYF
CDR3 DNA: TGTGCCAGCAGCTTCCAAGGACGGAGGCTTTTGTACTTC

V gene: TRBV19
J gene: TRBJ2-3
clone size: NA
D gene: NA
CDR3 protein: CATRVGAGDTQYF
CDR3 DNA: TGTGCCACCCGAGTGGGAGCCGGAGATACGCAGTATTTT

V gene: TRBV6-5
J gene: TRBJ2-7
clone size: NA
D gene: TRBD1
CDR3 protein: CASSPGQGLAEQYF
CDR3 DNA: TGTGCCAGCAGTCCGGGACAGGGCTTGGCCGAGCAGTACTTC

V gene: TRBV7-9
J gene: TRBJ2-7
clone size: NA
D gene: TRBD2
CDR3 protein: CASTAVSGMGGEQYF
CDR3 DNA: TGTGCCAGCACCGCTGTTAGCGGGATGGGTGGAGAGCAGTACTTC

V gene: TRBV29-1
J gene: TRBJ2-1
clone size: NA
D gene: NA
CDR3 protein: CSVEDHGGRGGGQFF
CDR3 DNA: TGCAGCGTTGAAGATCACGGGGGCAGGGGAGGCGGGCAGTTCTTC

V gene: TRBV11-2
J gene: TRBJ2-1
clone size: NA
D gene: NA
CDR3 protein: CASLGSRGGQFF
CDR3 DNA: TGTGCCAGCCTGGGGAGCAGGGGTGGGCAGTTCTTC

V gene: TRBV28
J gene: TRBJ1-5
clone size: NA
D gene: NA
CDR3 protein: CASSLLGHRFGEFNQPQHF
CDR3 DNA: TGTGCCAGCAGTTTACTGGGACATCGGTTTGGGGAATTCAATCAGCCCCAGCATTTT

V gene: TRBV9
J gene: TRBJ2-1
clone size: NA
D gene: TRBD2
CDR3 protein: CASSGRGASGGSNEQFF
CDR3 DNA: TGTGCCAGCAGCGGTCGGGGCGCGAGCGGGGGCTCCAATGAGCAGTTCTTC

V gene: TRBV28
J gene: TRBJ1-2
clone size: once
D gene: NA
CDR3 protein: CASSQKGSFYGYTF
CDR3 DNA: TGTGCCAGCAGCCAAAAAGGCAGCTTCTATGGCTACACCTTC

V gene: TRBV30
J gene: TRBJ1-5
clone size: NA
D gene: NA
CDR3 protein: CAWGATAKDHKGNQPQHF
CDR3 DNA: TGTGCCTGGGGAGCAACAGCTAAAGATCATAAAGGCAATCAGCCCCAGCATTTT

V gene: TRBV12-5
J gene: TRBJ2-5
clone size: NA
D gene: NA
CDR3 protein: CASGGGLAKETQYF
CDR3 DNA: TGTGCTAGTGGTGGCGGATTAGCGAAAGAGACCCAGTACTTC

V gene: TRBV20-1
J gene: TRBJ1-1
clone size: NA
D gene: NA
CDR3 protein: CSVTWDTEAFF
CDR3 DNA: TGCAGTGTCACGTGGGACACTGAAGCTTTCTTT

V gene: TRBV18
J gene: TRBJ2-7
clone size: NA
D gene: NA
CDR3 protein: CASSPGVGFPGYF
CDR3 DNA: TGTGCCAGCTCACCTGGAGTTGGTTTTCCTGGGTACTTC

V gene: TRBV6-1
J gene: TRBJ1-1
clone size: NA
D gene: TRBD1
CDR3 protein: CASSEQRDRIYAEAFF
CDR3 DNA: TGTGCCAGCAGTGAACAACGGGACAGGATTTACGCTGAAGCTTTCTTT

V gene: TRBV6-1
J gene: TRBJ1-1
clone size: NA
D gene: NA
CDR3 protein: CASSEGGVRGTEAFF
CDR3 DNA: TGTGCCAGCAGTGAAGGAGGGGTAAGGGGCACTGAAGCTTTCTTT

V gene: TRBV7-3
J gene: TRBJ2-7
clone size: once
D gene: NA
CDR3 protein: CASSPQGYPDVYEQYF
CDR3 DNA: TGTGCCAGCAGCCCCCAAGGGTACCCGGATGTCTACGAGCAGTACTTC

V gene: TRBV27
J gene: TRBJ1-2
clone size: NA
D gene: NA
CDR3 protein: CASSPWGNNYGYTF
CDR3 DNA: TGTGCCAGCAGCCCATGGGGGAATAACTATGGCTACACCTTC

V gene: TRBV5-4
J gene: TRBJ1-2
clone size: NA
D gene: NA
CDR3 protein: CASSLPGRGGYTF
CDR3 DNA: TGTGCCAGCAGCTTGCCAGGCAGGGGTGGCTACACCTTC

V gene: TRBV4-3
J gene: TRBJ2-5
clone size: NA
D gene: NA
CDR3 protein: CASSQDPGPRETQYF
CDR3 DNA: TGCGCCAGCAGCCAAGACCCGGGACCAAGGGAGACCCAGTACTTC

V gene: TRBV6-1
J gene: TRBJ2-7
clone size: few
D gene: NA
CDR3 protein: CASRARLDSYEQYF
CDR3 DNA: TGTGCCAGCAGGGCGAGGCTGGACTCCTACGAGCAGTACTTC